Presented here are 17 T cell receptor beta chains from one specimen sequenced in a study of Graves' ophthalmopathy and Graves' hyperthyroidism. Using RNA transcripts, the TCR beta CDR3 regions were amplified. First-round RT-PCR employed HTBI primers, with a second-round multiplex PCR after it. MiXCR was run by TCRdb on the multiplex PCR reads, yielding one entry per CDR3 protein. The sample records 300,000 to 400,000 distinct CDR3 sequences, under 20% being singletons. Material for sequencing was peripheral blood. The source is an adult man with Graves' ophthalmopathy.

This clonotype has at least ten counts. The gene calls are TRBV9 and TRBJ1-3, with D unclear. With 3 bases removed from V and 0 bases from J, the gap between germline ends came to 7 bases. Germline V gene lookup returns CDR1 SGDLS and CDR2 YYNGEE. This CDR3 is built from 14 residues. The CDR3 region is CASSGGISGNTIYF. The CDR3, as DNA: TGTGCCAGCAGCGGAGGGATCTCTGGAAACACCATATATTTT.

This clonotype was recorded at least ten times. The chain uses TRBV28 and TRBJ1-6; 7 bases fit TRBD1. J gave up 8 bases and V 11 bases, and 9 bases lay outside the gene matches. CDR3 length equals 13 residues. Germline lookup yields CDR1 MDHEN and CDR2 SYDVKM. In DNA form, the CDR3 reads TGTGCCTACAGGGGACTGGGGGATTCACCCCTCCACTTT. Protein product: CAYRGLGDSPLHF.

This clonotype was seen repeatedly, ten times or more. The chain has TRBV10-3 and TRBJ2-7; the match to TRBD2 covers 7 bases. There are 15 residues in the CDR3. J lost 0 bases, V lost 5 bases, and 7 bases had no gene match. The germline V gene encodes CDR1 ENHRY and CDR2 SYGVKD. The CDR3 protein is CAISSPGGYSYEQYF. The CDR3 region has the DNA TGTGCCATCAGTTCGCCCGGGGGGTACTCCTACGAGCAGTACTTC.

As DNA, the CDR3 is TGTGCCAGCAGGCAGGGGGCTAGCGGGAGTGTAGAGACCCAGTACTTC. Translation gives CASRQGASGSVETQYF. The V and J genes are TRBV7-2 and TRBJ2-5; 10 bases map to TRBD2. There are 16 residues in the CDR3. Germline CDR1 is SGHTA and CDR2 is FQGNSA. J lost 4 bases, V lost 6 bases, and 11 bases had no gene match.

This clonotype was detected many times. This chain links TRBV6-2 or TRBV6-3 with TRBJ1-1; D is undetermined. The ends were cut back, 7 bases at V and 11 bases at J, with 14 bases in the middle. The CDR3 sequence is 11 residues long. Germline CDR1 reads MNHEY; CDR2 reads SVGEGT. The DNA of the CDR3 is TGTGCCAGCACCGGTGGGGAGGTGGCTTTCTTT. Encoded protein: CASTGGEVAFF.

This clonotype occurred many times. The rearrangement uses TRBV20-1 and TRBJ2-7; D not resolved. Germline CDR1 reads DFQATT; CDR2 reads SNEGSKA (reference sequence). The CDR3 spans 16 residues. Trimming pared 2 bases from V and 4 bases from J, leaving 21 bases between. The CDR3 reads CSARPFGEYLGYEQYF. In DNA form, the CDR3 reads TGCAGTGCTAGACCCTTCGGAGAGTACTTAGGGTACGAGCAGTACTTC.

This clonotype was observed at least ten times. The CDR3 DNA reads as TGTGCCAGCAGCTTAGCGGGAGGGGATGGCTACACCTTC. Translation gives CASSLAGGDGYTF. The chain uses TRBV11-2 and TRBJ1-2, with D possibly TRBD1 on 5 matching bases. Germline assignment: CDR1 SGHAT and CDR2 FQNNGV. V was clipped by 1 base and J by 6 bases, with 9 bases between them. CDR3 length: 13 amino acids.

This clonotype was detected ten times or more. V gene TRBV28 combines with J gene TRBJ1-1; D may be TRBD1 (5 bases). CDR3 length: 13 amino acids. CDR1 MDHEN and CDR2 SYDVKM come from the germline V gene. Trimming cost V 6 bases and J 5 bases, with 13 bases left between them. The CDR3 is CASSLQVRTEAFF. Written as DNA, the CDR3 is TGTGCCAGCAGCTTACAGGTCCGAACTGAAGCTTTCTTT. The whole variable domain, filled in from reference TRBV28 and TRBJ1-1, reads DVKVTQSSRYLVKRTGEKVFLECVQDMDHENMFWYRQDPGLGLRLIYFSYDVKMKEKGDIPEGYSVSREKKERFSLILESASTNQTSMYLCASSLQVRTEAFFGQGTRLTVV.

The sample holds many counts of this clonotype. The V call is TRBV11-1, the J call TRBJ2-7; 11 bases match TRBD2. Germline V gene data show CDR1 as SGHAT and CDR2 as FQDESV (reference sequence). CDR3 length: 15 amino acids. The junction had 3 bases not matched to a gene; V was cut back by 5 bases and J by 0 bases. CDR3 sequence reads: CASSPGLAASYEQYF. The CDR3 nucleotides are TGTGCCAGCAGCCCGGGACTAGCGGCCTCCTACGAGCAGTACTTC.

This clonotype was seen at least ten times. CDR3 coding DNA: TGTGCCAGCAGTGAATTTCAAGACCAGTACTTC. Its translation: CASSEFQDQYF. The chain uses TRBV6-1 and TRBJ2-5; D gene ambiguous. The CDR3 has 11 residues. Trimming removed 2 bases at V and 10 bases at J, with 8 bases between. Germline V gene lookup returns CDR1 MNHNS and CDR2 SASEGT.

This clonotype came up many times. The CDR3 is CSARPRDAWPLHF. CDR3 sequence (DNA): TGCAGTGCTAGGCCTCGGGACGCCTGGCCCCTCCACTTT. The V call is TRBV20-1, the J call TRBJ1-6; D may be TRBD1 (5 bases). The CDR3 is 13 amino acids. Trimming took 3 bases from V and 13 from J, leaving 16 bases between them. CDR1 DFQATT and CDR2 SNEGSKA come from the germline V gene (reference sequence).

This clonotype was observed at least ten times. The rearrangement joins TRBV4-2 to TRBJ2-5, with 9 positions matching TRBD2. J gave up 3 bases and V 4 bases, and 12 bases lay outside the gene matches. The CDR3 consists of 17 residues. Germline-derived CDR1 and CDR2 are LGHNA and YNFKEQ. CDR3 sequence: CASSPKGGGGAEETQYF. CDR3 sequence (DNA): TGTGCCAGCAGCCCAAAGGGTGGCGGGGGGGCCGAAGAGACCCAGTACTTC.

The chain employs TRBV29-1 and TRBJ1-1; the D gene is possibly TRBD1 (6 bases). The CDR3 spans 13 residues. V gave up 0 bases and J gave up 8 bases, with 13 bases separating them. Per the germline V gene, CDR1 is SQVTM and CDR2 is ANQGSEA. The CDR3 sequence: CSVEDRGSPEAFF. In DNA, the CDR3 is TGCAGCGTTGAAGATAGGGGGAGCCCCGAAGCTTTCTTT.

This clonotype showed up just a few times. V usage is TRBV28 and J usage is TRBJ1-2; D call uncertain. Germline V lookup: CDR1 MDHEN, CDR2 SYDVKM. The CDR3 covers 11 residues. V was cut by 4 bases and J by 7 bases, with 7 bases left in between. The CDR3 bases are TGTGCCAGCAGTTGGCCAGCTGGCTACACCTTC. This encodes CASSWPAGYTF.

The chain employs TRBV12-3 or TRBV12-4 and TRBJ1-5; D gene ambiguous. The CDR3 extends over 12 amino acids. Trimming stripped 7 bases from V and 6 bases from J, with 10 bases between. The CDR3, as DNA: TGTGCCAGCACCGAGGAACCTCAGCCCCAGCATTTT. Its protein is CASTEEPQPQHF.

In this sample, this clonotype turned up many times. The chain is built from TRBV12-3 or TRBV12-4 and TRBJ1-6; D perhaps matches TRBD1 (6 bases). The CDR3 is made up of 13 amino acids. The V end lost 3 bases, the J end lost 10 bases, and 10 bases lay between the germline ends. Here the CDR3 reads CASSFTGSSPLHF. The CDR3 coding sequence is TGTGCCAGCAGTTTCACAGGGTCCTCACCCCTCCACTTT.

This clonotype appeared many times. The gene calls are TRBV12-3 or TRBV12-4 and TRBJ2-7; 9 bases align to TRBD2. The junction had 5 bases not matched to a gene; V was cut back by 5 bases and J by 0 bases. This CDR3 has 15 amino acids. This CDR3 reads CASSTRLAVSYEQYF. The CDR3 DNA reads as TGTGCCAGCAGTACACGACTAGCGGTCTCCTACGAGCAGTACTTC.